This T cell receptor beta chain was profiled in a study of blood T cell repertoires in COVID-19. Study in general: There were acute and convalescent COVID-19 samples, and they came from the United States, Italy and Spain. PBMCs, B-cell-depleted T cells, or T cells provided the cDNA or gDNA that made up the material.

Germline loops: CDR1 SGHNT, CDR2 YYREEE (reference sequence). The CDR3 spans 12 residues. V was shortened by 1 base and J by 5 bases, with 6 bases between the two germline ends. In the study's own analysis: By means of reference gene primer amplification, nucleated cell counts were estimated. TCRdb's copy holds only in-frame clones and misses some; the assay was immunoSEQ multiplex PCR. V and J calls and clone size come straight from that table; D and trimming were deduced from the DNA. The sample yields some 350,000 clones, 90% seen once. This TCR was sampled from a young man with active or convalescent COVID-19. The V call is TRBV5-4, the J call TRBJ1-2; a possible D gene is TRBD1 (6 bases). The specimen sequenced was peripheral blood. The CDR3 protein is CASSLQGYGYTF. CDR3 DNA: TGTGCCAGCAGCTTGCAGGGGTATGGCTACACCTTC.